This TCR beta chain was recorded in a study of T-cell reconstitution after alpha-beta-depleted transplantation in children. Study-wide results and limits: Surviving recipient T cells and thymic progenitors underlay high day-60 TCRbeta diversity in some patients. One year after transplant, T-cell counts and diversity came mostly from newly produced T cells. Several hundred expanded graft clones reportedly were the source of alpha-beta T cells about two months after transplant.

The CDR3 is made up of 15 amino acids. The germline V gene has CDR1 ENHRY and CDR2 SYGVKD. Trimming at V came to 3 bases and at J to 11 bases, leaving 5 bases not matched to a gene. In regard to this clonotype: Antigen specificity is unknown.

Unique molecular identifiers were used to barcode this TCRbeta library. TCRdb re-called the PCR reads through MiXCR, storing one row per CDR3 protein. The sample shows a few hundred thousand distinct CDR3 sequences, over 25% of them seen only once. The sample was PBMCs, taken before TCRalphabeta/CD19-depleted stem cell transplant. The rearrangement links TRBV10-3 to TRBJ2-1; TRBD2 agrees at 15 bases. The source of this sequence is a boy in the first two years of life with Wiskott-Aldrich syndrome, due to receive a stem cell transplant. CDR3 loop: CAISERTSGGDQQFF. CDR3 DNA: TGTGCCATCAGTGAAAGGACTAGCGGGGGGGATCAGCAGTTCTTC.